This T cell receptor beta chain was recovered during a study of T-cell memory formation after mild COVID-19. Study-level background: Clustering of TCRs was largely donor specific.

General observations from the study: Day 15 to 85 contracting clones showed balanced CD4/CD8; day 15 to 37 expanders favored CD4+. Contracting CD4+ clones lay largely in CM and EM, with CD8+ ones residing in EMRA.

5'RACE, which relied on constant-segment primers, yielded TCR alpha and TCR beta cDNA libraries carrying sample barcodes and UMIs. TCRdb reprocessed the 5' RACE reads via MiXCR and lists one record per CDR3 protein. Of around 200,000 distinct CDR3 sequences in the sample, around 8.8% were seen once. This clonotype has ten or more counts. Antigen: not known. With 8 bases clipped from V and 3 bases from J, the junction kept 7 bases outside the gene matches. This CDR3 has 13 residues. Germline-derived CDR1 and CDR2 are SGHVS and FNYEAQ. This clonotype was obtained from a man aged 18 to 29 who had mild COVID-19 (a few samples of this study predate the infection). Cell type and time point are not known. Specimen: PBMCs or a T cell subset sorted from them (not recorded which). The genes are TRBV7-6 and TRBJ2-7; TRBD1 matches 7 bases. The CDR3 is CASRQGPFYEQYF. In DNA, the CDR3 is TGTGCCAGCCGACAGGGACCCTTCTACGAGCAGTACTTC.